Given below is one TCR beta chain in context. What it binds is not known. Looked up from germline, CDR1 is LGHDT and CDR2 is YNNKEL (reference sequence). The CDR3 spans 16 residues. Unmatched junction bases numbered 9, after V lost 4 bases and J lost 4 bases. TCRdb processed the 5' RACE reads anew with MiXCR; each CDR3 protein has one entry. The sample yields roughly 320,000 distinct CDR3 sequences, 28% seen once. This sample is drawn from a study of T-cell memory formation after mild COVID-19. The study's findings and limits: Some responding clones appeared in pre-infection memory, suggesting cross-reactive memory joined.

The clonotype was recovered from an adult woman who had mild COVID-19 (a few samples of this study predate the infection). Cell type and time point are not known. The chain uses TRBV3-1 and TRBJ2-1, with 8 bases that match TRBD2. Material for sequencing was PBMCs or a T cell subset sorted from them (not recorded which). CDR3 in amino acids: CASSPLLAALYNEQFF. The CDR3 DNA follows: TGTGCCAGCAGCCCCCTACTAGCGGCTTTATACAATGAGCAGTTCTTC.